A single sample is the source of the 11 T cell receptor beta chains below, sequenced in a study of blood T cell repertoires in COVID-19. The protocol was immunoSEQ multiplex PCR, while the TCRdb copy is restricted to in-frame clones and leaves out a portion. The sample carries roughly 100,000 clones, approximately 88% recorded once. The sequenced sample consisted of peripheral blood. These TCRs come from a human donor in a cohort sampled during active COVID-19.

This chain uses TRBV2 with TRBJ1-1; 8 positions agree with TRBD1. Germline V gene sequence: CDR1 SNHLY, CDR2 FYNNEI. The CDR3 covers 14 residues. Trimming took 5 bases from V and 0 from J; bases not matched to a gene: 2. The CDR3 bases are TGTGCCAGCAGTATACAGGGGGTGAACACTGAAGCTTTCTTT. Its translation is CASSIQGVNTEAFF.

V is TRBV5-4 and J is TRBJ1-1; D perhaps matches TRBD1 (6 bases). This CDR3 region has 16 residues. Between the trimmed V and J ends, which lost 0 bases and 3 bases, there was a span of 15 bases. Germline V gives CDR1 SGHNT, CDR2 YYREEE (reference sequence). CDR3 sequence reads: CASSLGGGRAHTEAFF. The DNA of the CDR3 is TGTGCCAGCAGCTTGGGGGGGGGCAGGGCTCACACTGAAGCTTTCTTT.

The chain recombines TRBV28 with TRBJ2-3; maybe TRBD2 (5 bases). Germline-derived CDR1 and CDR2 are MDHEN and SYDVKM. The CDR3 length is 16 residues. V lost 5 bases, J lost 2 bases, and 17 bases lay in between. DNA for the CDR3: TGTGCCAGCAGTACTGGCCCCGCGGGTACCACAGATACGCAGTATTTT. Translated, it gives CASSTGPAGTTDTQYF.

A single count supports this clone. V gene TRBV3-1 (or the pseudogene TRBV3-2) combines with J gene TRBJ2-7; 11 bases align to TRBD1. CDR3 length: 15 amino acids. V dropped 5 bases and J dropped 4; count of bases not matched to a gene: 7. Germline assignment: CDR1 LGHDT and CDR2 YNNKEL (reference sequence). The CDR3 spells CASSTRDRGSYEQYF. The CDR3 coding sequence is TGTGCCAGCAGCACCCGGGACAGGGGGTCATACGAGCAGTACTTC.

The CDR3 sequence is CASSQGRGGNEKLFF. As DNA, the CDR3 is TGTGCCAGCAGCCAAGGCCGGGGGGGTAATGAAAAACTGTTTTTT. V is TRBV3-1 (or the pseudogene TRBV3-2) and J is TRBJ1-4, with D possibly matching TRBD1 (5 bases). V was pared by 1 base and J by 4 bases, with 10 bases between. The CDR3 covers 15 residues. In germline, CDR1 is LGHDT, CDR2 YNNKEL (reference sequence).

The gene calls are TRBV9 and TRBJ1-3; perhaps TRBD1 as D (5 bases). The CDR3 runs 14 residues. CDR1 and CDR2 (germline): SGDLS, YYNGEE. Deletions cut 1 base from V and 0 bases from J, with 5 bases between. The CDR3 DNA reads as TGTGCCAGCAGCGTACAGGGCTCTGGAAACACCATATATTTT. Its protein is CASSVQGSGNTIYF.

This sequence joins TRBV7-8 and TRBJ1-4; D is uncertain. Germline V gene lookup returns CDR1 SGHVS and CDR2 FQNEAQ. The CDR3 is 14 amino acids. Between the trimmed V and J ends, which lost 5 bases and 1 base, there was a span of 8 bases. For the CDR3, the DNA is TGTGCCAGCAGCCTTACAGAAACTAATGAAAAACTGTTTTTT. It translates to CASSLTETNEKLFF.

The V and J genes are TRBV5-5 and TRBJ2-1; 8 nucleotides match TRBD2. Germline CDR1 and CDR2: SGHKS and YYEKEE (reference sequence). The CDR3 runs 15 residues. V was clipped by 1 base and J by 6 bases; unmatched bases: 6. CDR3: CASSLWKRGINEQFF. The CDR3 DNA follows: TGTGCCAGCAGCTTGTGGAAGCGGGGGATCAATGAGCAGTTCTTC.

The rearrangement joins TRBV11-2 to TRBJ2-3; D perhaps matches TRBD1 (5 bases). Trimming pared 5 bases from V and 5 bases from J, leaving 14 bases between. The length of the CDR3 is 14 residues. Germline loops: CDR1 SGHAT, CDR2 FQNNGV. The CDR3 nucleotides are TGTGCCAGCAGCCGCTGGGGCCGCGAAGATACGCAGTATTTT. It encodes CASSRWGREDTQYF.

The chain uses TRBV7-3 and TRBJ2-3; 9 bases match TRBD2. The trim removed 4 bases at V and 6 bases at J, leaving 11 bases unmatched. This CDR3 is built from 16 residues. CDR1 is SGHTA and CDR2 is FQGTGA in the germline V gene. DNA of the CDR3: TGTGCCAGCAGCTCCCGACTGGCGGGGGGGCAGGATACGCAGTATTTT. Translation: CASSSRLAGGQDTQYF.

This clone was picked up one time. V gene TRBV6-1 combines with J gene TRBJ2-7, with D unresolved. The V gene's germline CDR1 is MNHNS and CDR2 SASEGT. The CDR3 is 12 residues long. Trimming cost V 0 bases and J 9 bases, with 9 bases left between them. CDR3: CASSEAPTRQYF. DNA for the CDR3: TGTGCCAGCAGTGAAGCGCCTACGCGGCAGTACTTC.